Below, one T cell receptor beta chain is given with its context. The source of the sample is a study of blood T cell repertoires in COVID-19. Study details: Acute and convalescent COVID-19 samples came from the United States, Italy and Spain. T cells, B-cell-depleted T cells, or PBMCs supplied cDNA or gDNA.

Assay used: immunoSEQ multiplex PCR; TCRdb lists only in-frame clones, some missing. This table has about 110,000 clones, 84% appearing once. Unmatched junction bases numbered 6, after V lost 7 bases and J lost 8 bases. Germline V lookup: CDR1 MNHEY, CDR2 SVGAGI. The CDR3 length is 14 residues. This clonotype was sampled from a woman of 80 years or more with active or convalescent COVID-19. This sequence joins TRBV6-5 and TRBJ2-1, with 12 bases fitting TRBD1. The sample consisted of peripheral blood. This chain's CDR3 is CASKPGQGADEQFF. The CDR3 bases are TGTGCCAGCAAACCGGGACAGGGGGCGGATGAGCAGTTCTTC.